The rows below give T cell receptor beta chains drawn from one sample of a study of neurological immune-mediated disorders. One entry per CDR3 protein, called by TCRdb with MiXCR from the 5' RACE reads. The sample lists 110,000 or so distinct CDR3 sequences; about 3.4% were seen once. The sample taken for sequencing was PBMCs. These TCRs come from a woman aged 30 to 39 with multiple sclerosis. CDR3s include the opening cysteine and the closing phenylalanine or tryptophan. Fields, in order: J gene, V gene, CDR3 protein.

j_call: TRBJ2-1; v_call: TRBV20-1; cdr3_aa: CSARGGLAGNEQFF
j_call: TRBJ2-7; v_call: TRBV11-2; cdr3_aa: CANSLGGPYEQYF
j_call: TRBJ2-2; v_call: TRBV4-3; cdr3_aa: CASRRDLRVTGELFF
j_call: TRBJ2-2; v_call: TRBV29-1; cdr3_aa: CSVGRGDNTGELFF
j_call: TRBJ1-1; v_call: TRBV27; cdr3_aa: CASSWGPIRETEAFF
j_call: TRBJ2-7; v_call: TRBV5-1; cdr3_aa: CASSLGGDARIDEQYF
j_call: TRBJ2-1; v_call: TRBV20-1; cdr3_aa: CSARDRGEYNEQFF
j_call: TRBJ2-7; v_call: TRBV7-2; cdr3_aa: CASSLQGMGSYEQYF
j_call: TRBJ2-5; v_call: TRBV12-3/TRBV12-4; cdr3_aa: CASGFGETQYF
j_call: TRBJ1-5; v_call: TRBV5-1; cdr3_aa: CASSPGDSNQPQHF
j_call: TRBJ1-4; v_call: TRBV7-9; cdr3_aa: CASSLGTGGMEKLFF
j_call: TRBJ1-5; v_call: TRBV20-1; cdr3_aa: CSAQSGGNQPQHF
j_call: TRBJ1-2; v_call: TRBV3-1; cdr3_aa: CASSQEGEAVYGYTF
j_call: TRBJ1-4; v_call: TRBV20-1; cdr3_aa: CSARDRGRINEKLFF
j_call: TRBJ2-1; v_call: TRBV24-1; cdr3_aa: CATSDAGAGWGNEQFF
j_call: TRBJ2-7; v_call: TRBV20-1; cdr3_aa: CSANLPHRGYEQYF
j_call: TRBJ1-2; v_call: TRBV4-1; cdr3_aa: CASSQDLGFSRYGYTF
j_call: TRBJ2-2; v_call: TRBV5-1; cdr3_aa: CASSLGTNVPGELFF
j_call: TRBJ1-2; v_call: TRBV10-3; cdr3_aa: CATAQGRELTGYTF
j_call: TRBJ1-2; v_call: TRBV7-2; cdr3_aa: CASSFRISIYGYTF
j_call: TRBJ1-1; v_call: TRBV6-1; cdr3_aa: CASRWGLDTEAFF
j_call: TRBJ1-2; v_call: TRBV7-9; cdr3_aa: CASSLPEKSNYGYTF
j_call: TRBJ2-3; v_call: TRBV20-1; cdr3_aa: CSASSGGAVWDTQYF
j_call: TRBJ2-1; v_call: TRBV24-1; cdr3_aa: CATSDGGQSNEQFF
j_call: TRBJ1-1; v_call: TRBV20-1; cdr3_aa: CSAPGTMNTEAFF
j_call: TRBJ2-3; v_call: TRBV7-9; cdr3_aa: CASSSPTGLTDTQYF
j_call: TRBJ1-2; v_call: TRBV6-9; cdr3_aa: CASSSRTYYTNYGYTF
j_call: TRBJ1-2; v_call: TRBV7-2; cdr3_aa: CASSSRTNYGYTF
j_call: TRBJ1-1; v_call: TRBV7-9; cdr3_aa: CASSPGRMNTEAFF
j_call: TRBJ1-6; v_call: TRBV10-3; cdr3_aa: CAISEGGSRSPLHF
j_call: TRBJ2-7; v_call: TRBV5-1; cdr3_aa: CASRSTLASDEQYF
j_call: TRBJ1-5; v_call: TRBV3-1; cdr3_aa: CASSQGIQPQHF
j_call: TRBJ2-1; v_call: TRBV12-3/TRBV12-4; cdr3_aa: CASSALTVDNEQFF